This is a list of T cell receptor beta chains from one sample in a study of T cells after yellow fever vaccination. TCRdb re-analysed the 5' RACE reads in MiXCR, keeping a single row per CDR3 protein. The data show approximately 120,000 distinct CDR3 sequences, around 7.7% seen once. Sequenced here: CD4+ T cells sorted from PBMCs, sampled 10 to 11 days after the first yellow fever vaccination. Receptor source: a man younger than 35 who received the YFV17D yellow fever vaccine. Both conserved end residues are trimmed from each CDR3.

J gene	V gene	CDR3 protein
TRBJ2-1	TRBV14	ASSQQYNEQF
TRBJ1-1	TRBV5-1	ASSFSVRQGGTEAF
TRBJ2-5	TRBV7-9	ASSFSAPQETQY
TRBJ1-1	TRBV28	ASSGGQAPDEAF
TRBJ2-5	TRBV12-3/TRBV12-4	ASSPSRASETQY
TRBJ2-4	TRBV12-3/TRBV12-4	ASRGGGNIQY
TRBJ1-4	TRBV4-2	ASSQGGQLGEKLF
TRBJ2-7	TRBV5-1	ASSLGNVGTYEQY
TRBJ1-3	TRBV10-3	AISGQGARSGNTIY
TRBJ2-3	TRBV7-2	ASCRDAQPGDTQY
TRBJ1-2	TRBV20-1	SALDRTNYGYT
TRBJ1-5	TRBV4-3	ASSQDQRQGNQPQH
TRBJ2-3	TRBV2	ASKAASSTDTQY
TRBJ2-3	TRBV12-3/TRBV12-4	ASKTSGGINTQY
TRBJ2-1	TRBV4-3	ASSQVAYNEQF